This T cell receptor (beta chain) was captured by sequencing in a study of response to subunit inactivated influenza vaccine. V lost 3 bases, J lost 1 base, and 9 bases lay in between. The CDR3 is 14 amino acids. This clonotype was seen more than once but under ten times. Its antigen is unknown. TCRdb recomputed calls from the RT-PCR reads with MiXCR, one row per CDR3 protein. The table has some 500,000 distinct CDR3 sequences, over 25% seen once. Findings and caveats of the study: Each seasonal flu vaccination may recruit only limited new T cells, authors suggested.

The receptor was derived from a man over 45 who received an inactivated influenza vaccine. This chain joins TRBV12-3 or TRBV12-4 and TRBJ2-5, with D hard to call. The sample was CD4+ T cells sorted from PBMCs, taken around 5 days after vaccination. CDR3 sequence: CASSFMRFQETQYF. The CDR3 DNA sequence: TGTGCCAGCAGTTTCATGAGGTTCCAAGAGACCCAGTACTTC.